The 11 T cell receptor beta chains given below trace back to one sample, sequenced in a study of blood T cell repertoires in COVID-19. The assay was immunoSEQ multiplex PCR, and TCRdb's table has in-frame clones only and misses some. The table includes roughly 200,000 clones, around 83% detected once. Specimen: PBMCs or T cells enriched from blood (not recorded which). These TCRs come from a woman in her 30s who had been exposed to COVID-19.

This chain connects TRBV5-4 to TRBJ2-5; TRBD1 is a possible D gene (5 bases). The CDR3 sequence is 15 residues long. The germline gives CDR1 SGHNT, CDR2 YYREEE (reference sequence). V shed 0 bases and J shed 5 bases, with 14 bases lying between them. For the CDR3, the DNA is TGTGCCAGCAGCTTGGTGGTCGCAGGGTGGGAGACCCAGTACTTC. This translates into CASSLVVAGWETQYF.

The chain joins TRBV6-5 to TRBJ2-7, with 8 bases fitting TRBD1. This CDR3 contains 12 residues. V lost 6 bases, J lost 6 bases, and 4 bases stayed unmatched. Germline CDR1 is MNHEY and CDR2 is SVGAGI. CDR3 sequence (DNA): TGTGCCAGCAGGGACAGGGTGGGCGAGCAGTACTTC. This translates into CASRDRVGEQYF.

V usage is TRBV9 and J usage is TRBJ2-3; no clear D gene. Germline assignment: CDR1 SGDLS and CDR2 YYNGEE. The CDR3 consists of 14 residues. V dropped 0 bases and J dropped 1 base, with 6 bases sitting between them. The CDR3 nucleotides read TGTGCCAGCAGCGTAGGAGTGGGCACAGATACGCAGTATTTT. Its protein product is CASSVGVGTDTQYF.

The CDR3: CASSVFRQAPSTDTQYF. The CDR3 bases are TGTGCCAGCAGCGTATTTCGACAGGCACCGAGCACAGATACGCAGTATTTT. The V call is TRBV7-2, the J call TRBJ2-3, with D possibly matching TRBD1 (6 bases). Germline V gene data show CDR1 as SGHTA and CDR2 as FQGNSA. The CDR3 runs to 17 residues. V was cut by 5 bases and J by 0 bases, with 18 bases left in between.

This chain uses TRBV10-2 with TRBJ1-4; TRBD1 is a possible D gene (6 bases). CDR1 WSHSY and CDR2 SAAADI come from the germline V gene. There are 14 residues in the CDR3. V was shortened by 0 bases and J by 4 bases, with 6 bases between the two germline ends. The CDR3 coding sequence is TGCGCCAGCAGTGAGTCAGGGGGTAATGAAAAACTGTTTTTT. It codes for CASSESGGNEKLFF.

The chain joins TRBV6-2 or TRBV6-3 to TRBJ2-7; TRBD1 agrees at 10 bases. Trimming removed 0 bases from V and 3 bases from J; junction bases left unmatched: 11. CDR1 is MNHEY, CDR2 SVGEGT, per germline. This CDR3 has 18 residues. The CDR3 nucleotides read TGTGCCAGCAGTTACTCATTCACGAGGACAGGGGGTCTCTACGAGCAGTACTTC. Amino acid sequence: CASSYSFTRTGGLYEQYF.

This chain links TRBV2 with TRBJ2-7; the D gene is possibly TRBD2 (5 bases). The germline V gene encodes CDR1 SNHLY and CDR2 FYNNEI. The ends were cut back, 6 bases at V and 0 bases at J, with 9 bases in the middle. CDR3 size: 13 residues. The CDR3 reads CASRPGDSYEQYF. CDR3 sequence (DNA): TGTGCCAGCAGGCCCGGGGACTCCTACGAGCAGTACTTC.

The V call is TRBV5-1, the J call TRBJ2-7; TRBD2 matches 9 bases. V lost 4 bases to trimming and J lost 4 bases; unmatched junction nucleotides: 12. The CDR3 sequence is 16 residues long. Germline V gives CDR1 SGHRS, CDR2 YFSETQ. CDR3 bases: TGCGCCAGCAGCCCCGCCGGTTCGGGACTAGCTTACGAGCAGTACTTC. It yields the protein CASSPAGSGLAYEQYF.

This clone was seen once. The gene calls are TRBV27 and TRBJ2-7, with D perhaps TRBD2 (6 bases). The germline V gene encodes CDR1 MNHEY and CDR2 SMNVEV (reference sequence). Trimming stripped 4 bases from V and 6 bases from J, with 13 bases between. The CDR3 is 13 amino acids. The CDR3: CASSWGEGGEQYF. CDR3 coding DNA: TGTGCCAGCAGTTGGGGGGAAGGAGGCGAGCAGTACTTC.

The CDR3 nucleotides are TGTGCCAGCAGTCCAGACAGGGGGCACGAGCAGTACTTC. Translated: CASSPDRGHEQYF. The chain combines TRBV27 with TRBJ2-7; TRBD1 agrees at 10 bases. V lost 5 bases and J lost 5; bases outside the gene matches: 3. The CDR3 has 13 residues. Germline CDR1 MNHEY, CDR2 SMNVEV (reference sequence).

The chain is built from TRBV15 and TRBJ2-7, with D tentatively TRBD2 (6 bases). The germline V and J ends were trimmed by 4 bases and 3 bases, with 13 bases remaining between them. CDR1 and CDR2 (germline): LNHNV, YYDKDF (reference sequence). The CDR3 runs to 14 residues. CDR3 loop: CATSTRDSNYEQYF. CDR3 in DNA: TGTGCCACCAGCACCCGGGACTCTAACTACGAGCAGTACTTC. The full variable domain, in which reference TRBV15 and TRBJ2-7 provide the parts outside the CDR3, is DAMVIQNPRYQVTQFGKPVTLSCSQTLNHNVMYWYQQKSSQAPKLLFHYYDKDFNNEADTPDNFQSRRPNTSFCFLDIRSPGLGDTAMYLCATSTRDSNYEQYFGPGTRLTVT.